The 32 T cell receptor beta chains presented below share a single source sample, sequenced in a study of T-cell reconstitution after alpha-beta-depleted transplantation in children. During its preparation, the TCRbeta library received unique molecular identifiers. Each CDR3 protein gets one entry after TCRdb re-called the PCR reads with MiXCR. Of about 980,000 distinct CDR3 sequences listed, 25% to 30% are singletons. The material sequenced was PBMCs, mostly from graft donor cells, taken 360 days after TCRalphabeta/CD19-depleted stem cell transplant. The origin of the receptors is a boy under two years old who had a stem cell transplant for SCID, so the T cells may come from the graft donor.

This clonotype has a handful of counts. The J gene is TRBJ2-2, the V gene TRBV29-1, with D unclear. The CDR3 runs 10 residues. Germline CDR1 reads SQVTM; CDR2 reads ANQGSEA. V was trimmed by 7 bases and J by 6 bases, leaving 6 bases between them. CDR3 protein: CSAIAGELFF. In DNA form, the CDR3 reads TGCAGCGCCATAGCCGGGGAGCTGTTTTTT.

This chain uses TRBV12-3 or TRBV12-4 with TRBJ2-5; D call uncertain. The V and J ends lost 3 bases and 4 bases respectively, with 6 bases between them. The CDR3 spans 12 residues. CDR3 nucleotides: TGTGCCAGCAGTTTCTCGACAGAGACCCAGTACTTC. This codes for CASSFSTETQYF.

This clonotype was found a few times. The chain is built from TRBV15 and TRBJ1-2, with a tentative D call TRBD1 (5 bases). The germline V gene encodes CDR1 LNHNV and CDR2 YYDKDF (reference sequence). V was trimmed by 0 bases and J by 2 bases, leaving 16 bases between them. The CDR3 runs 17 residues. Here the CDR3 DNA reads TGTGCCACCAGCAGAGATAGAACGGGACGGAACAACTATGGCTACACCTTC. Translating gives CATSRDRTGRNNYGYTF. Full variable domain (rest looked up from reference TRBV15 and TRBJ1-2): DAMVIQNPRYQVTQFGKPVTLSCSQTLNHNVMYWYQQKSSQAPKLLFHYYDKDFNNEADTPDNFQSRRPNTSFCFLDIRSPGLGDTAMYLCATSRDRTGRNNYGYTFGSGTRLTVV.

This clonotype was seen a handful of times. The chain is built from TRBV7-3 and TRBJ2-1, with a possible D match to TRBD2 (6 bases). CDR1 and CDR2 from the germline V gene are SGHTA and FQGTGA. The CDR3 spans 13 residues. V was clipped by 6 bases and J by 7 bases, with 13 bases between them. This CDR3 is CASRGGATNEQFF. DNA of the CDR3: TGTGCCAGCAGGGGCGGGGCGACGAATGAGCAGTTCTTC.

This rearrangement joins TRBV11-2 to TRBJ1-5; D gene unclear. The CDR3 runs to 15 residues. The V end lost 4 bases, the J end lost 5 bases, and 15 bases lay between the germline ends. Germline lookup yields CDR1 SGHAT and CDR2 FQNNGV. CDR3 coding DNA: TGTGCCAGCAGCTACGATCCGGGAACGGATCAGCCCCAGCATTTT. Its translation: CASSYDPGTDQPQHF.

This sequence joins TRBV20-1 and TRBJ2-3, with TRBD2 matching over 8 bases. Germline V CDR1 and CDR2: DFQATT, SNEGSKA (reference sequence). This CDR3 has 14 residues. Trimming cost V 7 bases and J 5 bases; bases outside gene matches: 11. CDR3 region: CSGYPGLAGDTQYF. CDR3 nucleotide sequence: TGCAGTGGTTACCCAGGACTAGCCGGAGATACGCAGTATTTT.

There are a few counts of this clonotype. The gene calls are TRBV2 and TRBJ2-5; the D gene is possibly TRBD2 (5 bases). Trimming removed 7 bases at V and 0 bases at J, with 12 bases between. This CDR3 is 14 amino acids long. From germline, CDR1 is SNHLY and CDR2 FYNNEI. The CDR3 nucleotides are TGTGCCAGCAAGATGGACTTGTACCAAGAGACCCAGTACTTC. This translates into CASKMDLYQETQYF.

The chain joins TRBV20-1 to TRBJ2-7, with D hard to call. This CDR3 comprises 12 residues. Germline V lookup: CDR1 DFQATT, CDR2 SNEGSKA (reference sequence). V was cut by 2 bases and J by 2 bases, with 7 bases left in between. CDR3 amino acids: CSARRLTYEQYF. The CDR3 region has the DNA TGCAGTGCTAGACGCCTAACCTACGAGCAGTACTTC.

The chain joins TRBV4-1 to TRBJ1-1; TRBD1 matches at 7 bases. The CDR3 is 19 amino acids. From germline, CDR1 is MGHRA and CDR2 YSYEKL. J gave up 0 bases and V 0 bases, and 13 bases lay outside the gene matches. The CDR3 loop is CASSQDRLRGGRVNTEAFF. CDR3 bases: TGCGCCAGCAGCCAAGATCGACTGAGAGGGGGCAGGGTGAACACTGAAGCTTTCTTT.

This clonotype was observed a handful of times. The rearrangement links TRBV29-1 to TRBJ1-1; D remains unclear. Germline CDR1 reads SQVTM; CDR2 reads ANQGSEA. The CDR3 has 14 amino acids. V was trimmed by 5 bases and J by 5 bases, leaving 18 bases between them. CDR3 loop: CSVLRHGEGTEAFF. CDR3 nucleotides: TGCAGCGTTCTGAGGCACGGCGAGGGTACTGAAGCTTTCTTT. Together with reference TRBV29-1 and TRBJ1-1, the CDR3 gives the full variable domain: SAVISQKPSRDICQRGTSLTIQCQVDSQVTMMFWYRQQPGQSLTLIATANQGSEATYESGFVIDKFPISRPNLTFSTLTVSNMSPEDSSIYLCSVLRHGEGTEAFFGQGTRLTVV.

This clonotype was detected only a few times. This rearrangement joins TRBV28 to TRBJ1-1; TRBD1 aligns across 8 bases. The trim removed 6 bases at V and 0 bases at J, leaving 3 bases unmatched. The CDR3 extends over 14 amino acids. The germline gives CDR1 MDHEN, CDR2 SYDVKM. The CDR3 DNA reads TGTGCCAGCAGGGCAGGGGGCTTGAACACTGAAGCTTTCTTT. As protein: CASRAGGLNTEAFF.

This clonotype was counted only a few times. J is TRBJ2-5 and V is TRBV19; 7 nucleotides align to TRBD2. V gave up 4 bases and J gave up 3 bases; unmatched junction bases: 5. Per the germline V gene, CDR1 is LNHDA and CDR2 is SQIVND (reference sequence). This CDR3 spans 14 amino acids. Here the CDR3 DNA reads TGTGCCAGTAGTACTCCGGGACTAAAAGAGACCCAGTACTTC. This sequence encodes CASSTPGLKETQYF.

This clonotype has more than one count but fewer than ten. V gene TRBV12-3 or TRBV12-4 combines with J gene TRBJ2-7; TRBD2 is a possible D gene (5 bases). V lost 3 bases and J 4 bases, leaving 13 bases between the germline ends. This CDR3 has 14 amino acids. The CDR3 loop reads CASSFASPGYEQYF. Written as DNA, the CDR3 is TGTGCCAGCAGTTTTGCCAGTCCGGGATACGAGCAGTACTTC.

The rearrangement links TRBV12-3 or TRBV12-4 to TRBJ1-3; no definite D call. This CDR3 comprises 17 residues. Trimming removed 2 bases from V and 0 bases from J, with 14 bases in between. In nucleotides, the CDR3 is TGTGCCAGCAGTTTATACGCCCTAGCCTACTCTGGAAACACCATATATTTT. Translating gives CASSLYALAYSGNTIYF.

This clonotype was recorded once. The chain has TRBV6-1 and TRBJ2-2; TRBD2 is a possible D gene (6 bases). The germline V gene has CDR1 MNHNS and CDR2 SASEGT. CDR3 length equals 13 residues. Trimming left V 8 bases short and J 2 bases short, with 9 bases between. The CDR3 here is CASAGLNTGELFF. The CDR3 DNA sequence: TGTGCCAGCGCCGGACTAAACACCGGGGAGCTGTTTTTT.

J is TRBJ2-3 and V is TRBV28; D remains unclear. The V and J ends lost 2 bases and 2 bases respectively, with 11 bases between them. This CDR3 region has 15 residues. Germline CDR1 and CDR2: MDHEN and SYDVKM. CDR3 region: CASSLRSEITDTQYF. The CDR3 coding sequence is TGTGCCAGCAGTTTAAGGTCAGAGATCACAGATACGCAGTATTTT.

This clonotype was counted between two and nine times. The CDR3: CSAADYQETQYF. CDR3 sequence (DNA): TGCAGTGCCGCGGACTACCAAGAGACCCAGTACTTC. The genes are TRBV20-1 and TRBJ2-5, with D tentatively TRBD2 (5 bases). This CDR3 has 12 amino acids. The germline V and J ends were trimmed by 6 bases and 0 bases, with 8 bases remaining between them. The germline V gene has CDR1 DFQATT and CDR2 SNEGSKA (reference sequence).

The chain employs TRBV18 and TRBJ2-5; D is undetermined. The CDR3 totals 16 residues. With 1 base removed from V and 5 bases from J, the gap between germline ends came to 17 bases. Per the germline V gene, CDR1 is KGHSH and CDR2 is LQKENI. The chain's CDR3 is CASSPQIDDLKETQYF. The CDR3 bases are TGTGCCAGCTCACCACAGATCGACGATTTGAAGGAGACCCAGTACTTC.

This clonotype turned up a few times. V and J are TRBV12-3 or TRBV12-4 and TRBJ1-2, with 8 bases matching TRBD1. The CDR3 spans 13 residues. Unmatched junction bases numbered 4, after V lost 6 bases and J lost 4 bases. The CDR3 bases are TGTGCCAGCAGACCGGGACAGGCCTATGGCTACACCTTC. Its protein product is CASRPGQAYGYTF.

This clonotype occurred a few times. The V and J genes are TRBV6-1 and TRBJ2-6; 8 bases map to TRBD1. CDR3 size: 18 residues. V shed 4 bases and J 1 base; nucleotides not matched to a gene: 9. The germline V gene encodes CDR1 MNHNS and CDR2 SASEGT. CDR3 protein: CASSGRQGSRSGANVLTF. The CDR3 DNA reads as TGTGCCAGCAGTGGTAGACAGGGGAGCCGGTCTGGGGCCAACGTCCTGACTTTC.

This clonotype was counted between two and nine times. DNA for the CDR3: TGTGCCAGCAGCCGGGTTTCGGGAATGAACACTGAAGCTTTCTTT. Its translation is CASSRVSGMNTEAFF. V is TRBV4-2 and J is TRBJ1-1; D call uncertain. V was shortened by 4 bases and J by 0 bases, with 12 bases between the two germline ends. Looked up from germline, CDR1 is LGHNA and CDR2 is YNFKEQ. The length of the CDR3 is 15 residues.

This clonotype has just a few counts. The chain combines TRBV12-3 or TRBV12-4 with TRBJ2-7, with a possible D match to TRBD1 (5 bases). Trimming took 5 bases from V and 2 from J, leaving 10 bases between them. CDR3 size: 13 residues. The chain's CDR3 is CASSQGIPYEQYF. Written as DNA, the CDR3 is TGTGCCAGCAGTCAGGGTATACCCTACGAGCAGTACTTC.

The J gene is TRBJ2-5, the V gene TRBV12-3 or TRBV12-4; TRBD1 aligns across 8 bases. V lost 6 bases and J lost 2; bases outside the gene matches: 5. CDR3 length: 14 amino acids. The CDR3 here is CASRSDRVQETQYF. Here the CDR3 DNA reads TGTGCCAGCAGATCGGACAGGGTTCAAGAGACCCAGTACTTC.

This clonotype has only a few counts. J is TRBJ2-7 and V is TRBV9; 12 bases line up with TRBD2. CDR3 length equals 14 residues. V was pared by 3 bases and J by 5 bases, with 3 bases of the junction left unmatched. Germline V CDR1 and CDR2: SGDLS, YYNGEE. CDR3 coding DNA: TGTGCCAGCAGCGCCCTAGCGGGGGGGCACGAGCAGTACTTC. It yields the protein CASSALAGGHEQYF.

V is TRBV6-1 and J is TRBJ2-4; either TRBD1 or TRBD2 may fit D (6 bases each). Germline V gives CDR1 MNHNS, CDR2 SASEGT. Between the trimmed V and J ends, which lost 6 bases and 6 bases, there was a span of 18 bases. The CDR3 is made up of 15 amino acids. The CDR3 DNA is TGTGCCAGCAGCCCTGGAAGGGGGGCCTCAAACATTCAGTACTTC. Translation gives CASSPGRGASNIQYF.

The chain couples TRBV2 to TRBJ2-2; D unclear. The germline V gene has CDR1 SNHLY and CDR2 FYNNEI. V lost 7 bases and J 0 bases, leaving 15 bases between the germline ends. The CDR3 length is 16 residues. The CDR3: CASTGPASANTGELFF. The DNA of the CDR3 is TGTGCCAGCACTGGTCCGGCGTCGGCGAACACCGGGGAGCTGTTTTTT.

This clonotype was detected only a few times. The V gene is TRBV29-1, the J gene TRBJ1-1; possible D gene TRBD1, 5 bases. Trimming shortened V by 3 bases and J by 2 bases, and 10 bases separated the two germline ends. This CDR3 has 13 amino acids. Looked up from germline, CDR1 is SQVTM and CDR2 is ANQGSEA. The CDR3 DNA follows: TGCAGCGTTGATCAGGGATCCAACACTGAAGCTTTCTTT. Residues: CSVDQGSNTEAFF.

The table lists this clonotype with a few counts. This chain uses TRBV12-3 or TRBV12-4 with TRBJ2-3; D is unclear. This CDR3 spans 15 amino acids. Trimming shortened V by 0 bases and J by 1 base, and 8 bases separated the two germline ends. The chain's CDR3 is CASSLARWGTDTQYF. The CDR3 DNA is TGTGCCAGCAGTTTAGCGAGGTGGGGCACAGATACGCAGTATTTT.

This clonotype was observed a few times. This chain connects TRBV7-8 to TRBJ2-3, with 8 bases matching TRBD2. CDR1 and CDR2 (germline): SGHVS, FQNEAQ. CDR3 length: 14 amino acids. The V and J ends lost 1 base and 10 bases, in that order; junction bases with no gene match: 7. The CDR3 nucleotides read TGTGCCAGCAGCTTAGACCTATCGGGAGGGCCGCAGTATTTT. This gives the protein CASSLDLSGGPQYF.

V usage is TRBV5-1 and J usage is TRBJ2-1; 9 bases agree with TRBD1. CDR3 size: 15 residues. The trim removed 4 bases at V and 6 bases at J, leaving 8 bases unmatched. Per germline, CDR1 SGHRS and CDR2 YFSETQ. CDR3 nucleotides: TGCGCCAGCAGCCCAGGACAGGGGAAAAGCAATGAGCAGTTCTTC. It is translated as CASSPGQGKSNEQFF.

This clonotype occurred a few times. The chain is built from TRBV9 and TRBJ1-1; D might be TRBD1 (5 bases). V gave up 0 bases and J gave up 10 bases, with 10 bases separating them. The CDR3 is 12 amino acids. Germline values: CDR1 SGDLS, CDR2 YYNGEE. The CDR3 reads CASSVGKGVAFF. The DNA for the CDR3 is TGTGCCAGCAGCGTAGGAAAAGGGGTAGCTTTCTTT.

This clonotype was seen only a few times. V usage is TRBV20-1 and J usage is TRBJ2-7, with D possibly matching TRBD2 (7 bases). Germline lookup yields CDR1 DFQATT and CDR2 SNEGSKA (reference sequence). V shed 6 bases and J shed 2 bases, with 14 bases lying between them. This CDR3 has 13 amino acids. The CDR3 sequence is CSAVVGGPYEQYF. CDR3 in DNA: TGCAGTGCCGTCGTGGGGGGGCCCTACGAGCAGTACTTC.